This entry concerns a single TCR beta chain. This sample is drawn from a study of T cells in Graves' hyperthyroidism and ophthalmopathy. Using RNA transcripts as the source, TCR beta CDR3 regions were amplified. The HTBI set primed first-round TCR CDR3 RT-PCR. TCRdb fed the multiplex PCR reads into MiXCR, producing one record per CDR3 protein. The sample consists of fewer than 400,000 distinct CDR3 sequences, 25% of them appearing once. Looked up from germline, CDR1 is WSHSY and CDR2 is SAAADI. Trimming took 10 bases from V and 13 from J, leaving 17 bases between them. This CDR3 has 11 residues. The specimen was blood. This chain links TRBV10-2 with TRBJ2-1; D possibly corresponds to TRBD2 (7 bases). The clonotype was recovered from a man aged 50-59 years with Graves' hyperthyroidism. Here the CDR3 DNA reads TGCGCCACTTTAGGGGGAGGGCCTCAGTTCTTC. It is translated as CATLGGGPQFF.